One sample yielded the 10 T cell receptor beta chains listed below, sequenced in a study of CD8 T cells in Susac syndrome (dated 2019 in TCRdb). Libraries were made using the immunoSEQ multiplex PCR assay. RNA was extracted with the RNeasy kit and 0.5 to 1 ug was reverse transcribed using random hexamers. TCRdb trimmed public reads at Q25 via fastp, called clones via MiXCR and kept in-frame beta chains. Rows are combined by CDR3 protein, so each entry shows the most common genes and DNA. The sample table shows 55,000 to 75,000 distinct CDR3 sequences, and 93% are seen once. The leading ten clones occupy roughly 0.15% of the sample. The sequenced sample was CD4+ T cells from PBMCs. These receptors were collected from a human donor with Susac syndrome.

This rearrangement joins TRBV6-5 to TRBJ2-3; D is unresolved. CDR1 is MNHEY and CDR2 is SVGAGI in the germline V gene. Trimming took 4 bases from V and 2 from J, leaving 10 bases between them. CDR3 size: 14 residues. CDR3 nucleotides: TGTGCCAGCAGTTCGTCAGCCACCACAGATACGCAGTATTTT. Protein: CASSSSATTDTQYF.

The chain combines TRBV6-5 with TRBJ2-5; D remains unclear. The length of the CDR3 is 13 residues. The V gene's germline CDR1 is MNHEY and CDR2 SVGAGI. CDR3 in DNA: TGTGCGACCCAGAGGAACCTTAGGGAGACCCAGTACTTC. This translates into CATQRNLRETQYF.

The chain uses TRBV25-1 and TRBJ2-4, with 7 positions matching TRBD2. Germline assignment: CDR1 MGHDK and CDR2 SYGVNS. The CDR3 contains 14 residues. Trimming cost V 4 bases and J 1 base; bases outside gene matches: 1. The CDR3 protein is CASSVGGAKNIQYF. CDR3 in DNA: TGTGCCAGCAGTGTCGGGGGGGCCAAAAACATTCAGTACTTC.

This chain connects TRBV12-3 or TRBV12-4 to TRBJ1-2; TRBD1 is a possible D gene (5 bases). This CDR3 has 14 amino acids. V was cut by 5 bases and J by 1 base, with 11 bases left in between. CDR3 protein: CASSRTTFNYGYTF. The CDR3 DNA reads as TGTGCCAGCAGTAGGACAACCTTTAACTATGGCTACACCTTC.

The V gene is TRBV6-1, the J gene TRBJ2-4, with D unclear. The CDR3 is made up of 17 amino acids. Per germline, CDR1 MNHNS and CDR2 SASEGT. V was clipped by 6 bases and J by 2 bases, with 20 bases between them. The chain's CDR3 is CASSLQGPLISKNIQYF. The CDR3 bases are TGTGCCAGCAGCCTCCAAGGGCCGCTGATTTCCAAAAACATTCAGTACTTC.

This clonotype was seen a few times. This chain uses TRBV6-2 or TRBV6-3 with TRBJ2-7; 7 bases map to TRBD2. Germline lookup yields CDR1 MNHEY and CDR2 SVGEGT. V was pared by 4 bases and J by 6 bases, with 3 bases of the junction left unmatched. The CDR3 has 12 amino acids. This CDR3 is CASSSTGGEQYF. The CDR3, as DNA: TGTGCCAGCAGTTCAACGGGGGGCGAGCAGTACTTC.

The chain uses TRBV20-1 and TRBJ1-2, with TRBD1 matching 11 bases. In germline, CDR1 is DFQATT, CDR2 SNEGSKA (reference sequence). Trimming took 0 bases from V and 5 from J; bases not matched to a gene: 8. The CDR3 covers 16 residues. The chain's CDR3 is CSARDIFGTGGYGYTF. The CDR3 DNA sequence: TGCAGTGCTAGAGATATTTTCGGGACAGGGGGTTATGGCTACACCTTC.

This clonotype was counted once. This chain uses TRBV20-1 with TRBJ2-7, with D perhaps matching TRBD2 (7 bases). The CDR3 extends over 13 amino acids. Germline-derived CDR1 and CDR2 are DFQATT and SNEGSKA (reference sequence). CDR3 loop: CRAHGGGGTEQYF. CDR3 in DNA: TGCAGGGCGCACGGAGGGGGGGGGACCGAGCAGTACTTC.

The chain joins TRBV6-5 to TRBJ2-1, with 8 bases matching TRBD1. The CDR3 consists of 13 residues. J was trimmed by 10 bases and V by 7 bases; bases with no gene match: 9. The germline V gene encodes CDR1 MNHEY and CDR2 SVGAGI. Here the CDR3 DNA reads TGTGCCAGCACGCGGACAGGGCATGAGGAGCAGTTCTTC. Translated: CASTRTGHEEQFF.

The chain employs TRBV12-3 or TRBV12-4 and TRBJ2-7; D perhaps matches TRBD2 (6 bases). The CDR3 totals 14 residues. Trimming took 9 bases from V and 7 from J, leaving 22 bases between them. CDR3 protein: CASHKTGIAGEQYF. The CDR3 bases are TGTGCCAGTCACAAAACCGGGATCGCGGGGGAGCAGTACTTC.